This record looks at one T cell receptor (beta chain) sequence and its context. The target antigen is unknown. CDR3 size: 14 residues. Germline V gene lookup returns CDR1 LNHDA and CDR2 SQIVND (reference sequence). Trimming at V came to 9 bases and at J to 6 bases, leaving 12 bases not matched to a gene. The PCR had 60 Vbeta and 13 Jbeta primers. Some clones are missing from TCRdb's copy, which holds only in-frame ones; the method was immunoSEQ multiplex PCR. The data contain more than 85,000 clones, 70% to 80% of them singletons. This specimen belongs to a study of cytomegalovirus exposure and HLA in healthy donors. The study, taken as a whole, reports: Donors belonging to an Asian-associated ancestry cluster reportedly showed fewer N-insertions in productive TCRs than the approximately 670-donor mean, according to what a later analysis found. It emerged from a later analysis that several of the most significant clusters appeared to be linked to common viral pathogens.

The sequence came from a male donor in good health and CMV-seropositive. Sequencing was done on a sample of PBMCs. V gene TRBV19 combines with J gene TRBJ2-7, with 9 nucleotides matching TRBD2. The CDR3 spells CASGRGGDRREQYF. The CDR3 DNA sequence: TGTGCCAGCGGGCGCGGGGGGGATAGACGCGAGCAGTACTTC. Based on the CDR3 plus reference TRBV19 and TRBJ2-7, the full variable domain is DGGITQSPKYLFRKEGQNVTLSCEQNLNHDAMYWYRQDPGQGLRLIYYSQIVNDFQKGDIAEGYSVSREKKESFPLTVTSAQKNPTAFYLCASGRGGDRREQYFGPGTRLTVT.